This TCR beta chain appears in the sequencing data of a study of Graves' ophthalmopathy and Graves' hyperthyroidism (dated 2018 in TCRdb). Background on the whole study: Peripheral blood was collected at initial diagnosis, before any treatment. The study used signatures of the TCR beta repertoire to tell Graves' ophthalmopathy apart from Graves' hyperthyroidism and to predict which patients would progress to ophthalmopathy. In total, approximately 130 blood samples were TCR-sequenced: fewer than 50 ophthalmopathy, under 85 hyperthyroidism and some 17 hyperthyroidism-to-ophthalmopathy patients. To explore V-J signatures that distinguish ophthalmopathy from hyperthyroidism, a discovery set of 100 patients was enrolled, made up of 43 with ophthalmopathy and under 65 with stable hyperthyroidism. The independent validation cohort included approximately 19 hyperthyroidism patients plus 17 patients who later progressed from hyperthyroidism to ophthalmopathy. In roughly six hyperthyroidism patients, the T-cell repertoire of thyroid tissue was compared with the T-cell repertoire of blood. Following sampling, methimazole starting at 30 mg daily was administered to hyperthyroidism patients, and high-dose intravenous methylprednisolone was administered to ophthalmopathy patients. For training and testing, the roughly 97 patients in the discovery cohort were randomly divided in a 7:3 ratio. Paper-wide results and their limitations: The 13-signature model separated ophthalmopathy from stable hyperthyroidism with over 85% sensitivity and about 84% specificity in cross-validation, and 80%/75% in the test set. In validation, the model predicted ophthalmopathy progression with nearly 71% sensitivity and approximately 72% specificity; more than ten predicted patients were CT-confirmed with GO in a median of around 6 months. Among expanded thyroid clonotypes with frequency above 0.001, most also showed up in blood, which suggests that blood repertoires may reflect the thyroid immune response. No statistical method was used to predetermine the sample size, and group allocation was not hidden from the investigators.

The ophthalmopathy patients had moderately to severely active disease, with a Clinical Activity Score of 3 or higher, a NOSPECS grade of 4 or higher, and a disease duration of less than 3 months. Anyone with other autoimmune diseases, uncontrolled infections, pregnancy or lactation was excluded from the study. Clinical symptoms, serum thyroxine, TRAb, thyroid ultrasound and orbital computed tomography formed the basis of the diagnosis. Using Ficoll-Paque density gradient centrifugation, PBMCs were isolated from about 9.4 ml of fresh peripheral blood. Total RNA was extracted with Trizol reagent and quality-checked on an Agilent 2100 Bioanalyzer. This clonotype was observed at least ten times. This clone's antigen is unknown. Qualities for individual bases were not recorded, and no much larger clone is one base off. For repertoire sequencing, the TCR beta CDR3 regions were amplified from RNA transcripts. HTBI primers and the Qiagen OneStep RT-PCR kit were used in a first-round RT-PCR, which was followed by a second-round multiplex PCR, size selection and purification. The libraries underwent paired-end sequencing with 100 bp reads on an Illumina HiSeq2000. The authors' analysis ran thus. SOAPnuke was used to process the reads, throwing out any read that had adapters, had uncalled bases, had a mean Phred below 15, or lacked an exact constant-primer or identifier match. High-quality paired reads were merged with COPE v1.2.5. Each unique nucleotide sequence was treated as a clonotype, and MiTCR v1.1 was used to align the clonotypes to the IMGT TRB V, D and J references. The analysis was limited to V-J combinations with a frequency above 0.0001, which together covered just over 98% of the repertoires. For each V-J combination, a TCR clonal expansion and chaos score was defined as F50 clonal expansion divided by the chaos observed in the TCRdist matrix. Features were reduced by Welch's t-statistics and random forest to some 13 V-J combinations, which fed a naive Bayes classifier. The similarity between thyroid and blood repertoires was quantified using the Morisita-Horn index. The public reads were reprocessed in TCRdb via fastp at Q25 and MiXCR, keeping in-frame beta chains. Rows matching on CDR3 protein sequence are summarized as one entry with the most common DNA and genes. The authors' filters were not applied to this entry. In all, the sample holds about 410,000 distinct CDR3 sequences, and approximately 16% of those were seen once. Of the sample, roughly 1.6% falls within the top ten clones.

The germline V gene specifies MDHEN as CDR1 and SYDVKM as CDR2. Its CDR3 holds 14 amino acids, cysteine through phenylalanine. Only the CDR3 region is kept as DNA, spanning 42 bases read in frame from base 1. The germline V and J ends show losses of 5 bases and 1 base respectively, and no gene match explains 3 bases of the junction. The sequence joins TRBV28 to TRBJ1-1; TRBD1 agrees with 8 junctional bases. This receptor was identified in a woman between 18 and 29 years old with Graves' ophthalmopathy. Donor details come from another sample of the same person, matched by shared clones. The sample consisted of peripheral blood. The encoded CDR3 is CASSPRGPNTEAFF. The DNA is as follows: TGTGCCAGCAGTCCCAGGGGGCCGAACACTGAAGCTTTCTTT.